There are many counts of the clone carrying this T cell receptor (beta chain). RNA-based 3' RACE libraries used unique molecular identifiers. TCRdb processed the 3' RACE reads anew with MiXCR; each CDR3 protein has one entry. The sample carries more than 75,000 distinct CDR3 sequences, roughly 6.4% recorded once. The data stem from a study of HIV-infected children after antiretroviral therapy interruption. Whole-study context: Interruption-arm samples span weeks 0, 12, interruption end (24 or 48), and about 3 years post-study.

This sample's treatment: PENTA 11 planned treatment interruption arm or continuous ART arm. The CDR3 consists of 14 residues. Germline V gene sequence: CDR1 MNHEY, CDR2 SVGAGI. The V and J ends lost 6 bases and 4 bases respectively, with 13 bases between them. The chain is built from TRBV6-5 and TRBJ1-5, with a tentative D call TRBD1 (5 bases). The sample here was CD45RA+ CD4+ T cells from PBMCs, pooled from several time points, taken from a donor given antiretroviral therapy, either interrupted or continuous. Stated subset: naive CD4+ CD45RA+ CD45RO- T cells. This receptor was identified in a pool of human donors with HIV. The CDR3 reads CASSPGRTNQPQHF. CDR3 bases: TGTGCCAGCAGCCCGGGACGGACTAATCAGCCCCAGCATTTT.